This T cell receptor (beta chain) was sequenced in a study of cytomegalovirus exposure and HLA in healthy donors. Points from the study as a whole: Earlier analysis yielded a pattern in which most TCR beta V segments were productive about 87% or about 30% of the time.

The CDR3 length is 16 residues. V lost 6 bases and J lost 2; bases outside the gene matches: 9. Germline V gene data show CDR1 as MGHDK and CDR2 as SYGVNS. PCR employed 60 Vbeta and 13 Jbeta primers. Clones were read by immunoSEQ multiplex PCR, and TCRdb kept only the in-frame ones, dropping some. The sample holds around 150,000 clones; over 50% are singletons and the top ten take 1.6%. This clone has a handful of counts. Antigen specificity is unknown. This receptor was taken from a human donor in good health. The chain couples TRBV25-1 to TRBJ2-2, with 7 bases that match TRBD1. Sequencing was performed on PBMCs. CDR3 nucleotide sequence: TGTGCCAGCAGACCCGGAACAGGGGCCAACACCGGGGAGCTGTTTTTT. Amino acids: CASRPGTGANTGELFF. Combining the CDR3 with reference TRBV25-1 and TRBJ2-2 gives the whole variable domain EADIYQTPRYLVIGTGKKITLECSQTMGHDKMYWYQQDPGMELHLIHYSYGVNSTEKGDLSSESTVSRIRTEHFPLTLESARPSHTSQYLCASRPGTGANTGELFFGEGSRLTVL.